Below are 3 T cell receptor beta chains sequenced from a single sample in a study of beta chain features in type 1 diabetes. Sequenced material consisted of expressed TCRB transcripts (all of the isolated RNA was reverse transcribed). The repertoire was sequenced with immunoSEQ multiplex PCR; TCRdb's copy has only in-frame clones and lacks some. This sample carries some 410,000 clones, 11% of them seen once, and the ten largest clones take over 0.04%. Sequencing was performed on naive CD4+ T cells from blood. These TCRs come from a woman aged 18-30 years in good health.

Here the CDR3 DNA reads TGCAGCTATTCCCCGGCAGGGGGCCTGTCTGAGCAGTTCTTC. Translating it yields CSYSPAGGLSEQFF. This rearrangement joins TRBV29-1 to TRBJ2-1; 8 bases fit TRBD1. This CDR3 contains 14 residues. Germline CDR1 reads SQVTM; CDR2 reads ANQGSEA. The junction had 15 bases not matched to a gene; V was cut back by 8 bases and J by 9 bases.

The chain employs TRBV7-3 and TRBJ2-3; no clear D gene. Germline assignment: CDR1 SGHTA and CDR2 FQGTGA. This CDR3 is 13 amino acids long. The V gene lost 5 bases and the J gene lost 0 bases, with 6 bases spanning the gap. Here the CDR3 DNA reads TGTGCCAGCAGCACCTCTAGCACAGATACGCAGTATTTT. It yields the protein CASSTSSTDTQYF.

This clone was seen only a few times. The rearrangement uses TRBV5-6 and TRBJ2-7; a possible D gene is TRBD1 (6 bases). The CDR3 covers 16 residues. Trimming removed 4 bases at V and 6 bases at J, with 23 bases between. Germline CDR1 and CDR2: SGHDT and YYEEEE. The CDR3 region is CASSLRGRGHTLEQYF. Here the CDR3 DNA reads TGTGCCAGCAGCCTAAGGGGCAGGGGCCATACCCTCGAGCAGTACTTC.